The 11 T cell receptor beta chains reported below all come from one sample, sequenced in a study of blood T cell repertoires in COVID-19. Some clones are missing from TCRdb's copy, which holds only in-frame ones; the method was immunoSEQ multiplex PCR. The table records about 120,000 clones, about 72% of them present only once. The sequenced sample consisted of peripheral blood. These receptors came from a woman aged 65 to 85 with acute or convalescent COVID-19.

This CDR3 reads CASHHRDSYNEQFF. The CDR3 coding sequence is TGTGCCAGCCACCATAGAGACAGTTACAATGAGCAGTTCTTC. This sequence joins TRBV11-1 and TRBJ2-1, with a possible D match to TRBD1 (5 bases). The germline V gene encodes CDR1 SGHAT and CDR2 FQDESV (reference sequence). V was cut by 8 bases and J by 4 bases, with 15 bases left in between. CDR3 size: 14 residues.

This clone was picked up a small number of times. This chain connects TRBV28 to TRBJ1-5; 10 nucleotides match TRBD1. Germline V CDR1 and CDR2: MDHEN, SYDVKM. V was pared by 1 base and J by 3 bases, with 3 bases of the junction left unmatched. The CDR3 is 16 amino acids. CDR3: CASSLSGQGFNQPQHF. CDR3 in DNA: TGTGCCAGCAGTTTATCGGGACAGGGGTTCAATCAGCCCCAGCATTTT.

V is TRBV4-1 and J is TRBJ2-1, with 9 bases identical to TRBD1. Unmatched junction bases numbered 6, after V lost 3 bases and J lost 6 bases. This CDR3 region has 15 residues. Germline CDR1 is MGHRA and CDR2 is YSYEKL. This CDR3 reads CASSQTGGRANEQFF. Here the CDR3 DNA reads TGCGCCAGCAGCCAGACAGGGGGGCGGGCCAATGAGCAGTTCTTC.

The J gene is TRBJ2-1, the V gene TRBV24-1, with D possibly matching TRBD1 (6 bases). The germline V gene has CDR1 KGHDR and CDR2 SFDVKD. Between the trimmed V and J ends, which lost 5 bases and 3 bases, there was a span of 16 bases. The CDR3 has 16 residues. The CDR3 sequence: CATSATGLNYYNEQFF. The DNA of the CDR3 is TGTGCCACCAGTGCGACAGGTCTGAACTACTACAATGAGCAGTTCTTC.

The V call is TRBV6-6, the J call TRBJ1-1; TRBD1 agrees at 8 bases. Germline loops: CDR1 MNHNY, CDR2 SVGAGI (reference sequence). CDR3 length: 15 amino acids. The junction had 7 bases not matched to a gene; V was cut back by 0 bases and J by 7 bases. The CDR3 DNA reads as TGTGCCAGCAGTTACTCTCCTCAGGGGGCTATTGAAGCTTTCTTT. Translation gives CASSYSPQGAIEAFF.

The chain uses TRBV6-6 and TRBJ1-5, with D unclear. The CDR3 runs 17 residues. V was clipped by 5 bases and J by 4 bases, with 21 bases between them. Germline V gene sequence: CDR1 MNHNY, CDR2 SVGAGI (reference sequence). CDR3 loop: CASSPGLGGIRNQPQHF. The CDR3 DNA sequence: TGTGCCAGCAGTCCGGGGTTGGGAGGGATCCGAAATCAGCCCCAGCATTTT.

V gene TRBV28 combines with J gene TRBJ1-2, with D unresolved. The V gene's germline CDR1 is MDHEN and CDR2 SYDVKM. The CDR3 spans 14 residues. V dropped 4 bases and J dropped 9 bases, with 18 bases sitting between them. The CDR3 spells CASSSASGQFSYTF. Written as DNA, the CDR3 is TGTGCCAGCAGTTCTGCCAGTGGGCAATTCAGCTACACCTTC.

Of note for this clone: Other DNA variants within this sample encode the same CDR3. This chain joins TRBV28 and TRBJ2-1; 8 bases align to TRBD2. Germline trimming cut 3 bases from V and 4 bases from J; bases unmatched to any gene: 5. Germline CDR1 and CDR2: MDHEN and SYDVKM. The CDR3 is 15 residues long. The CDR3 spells CASSFSGSRYNEQFF. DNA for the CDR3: TGTGCCAGCAGTTTCAGCGGGAGTAGGTACAATGAGCAGTTCTTC.

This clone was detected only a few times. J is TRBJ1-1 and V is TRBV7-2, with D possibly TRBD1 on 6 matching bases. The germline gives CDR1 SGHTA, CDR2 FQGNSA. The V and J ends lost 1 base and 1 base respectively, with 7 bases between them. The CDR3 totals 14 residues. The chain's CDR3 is CASSLGGQNTEAFF. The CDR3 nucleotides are TGTGCCAGCAGCTTAGGGGGGCAGAACACTGAAGCTTTCTTT.

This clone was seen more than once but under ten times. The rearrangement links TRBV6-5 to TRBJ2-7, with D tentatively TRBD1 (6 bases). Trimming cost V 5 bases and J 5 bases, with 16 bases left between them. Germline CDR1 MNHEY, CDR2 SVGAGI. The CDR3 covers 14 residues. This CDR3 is CASSPSARGNEQYF. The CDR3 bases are TGTGCCAGCAGTCCAAGCGCGAGGGGGAACGAGCAGTACTTC.

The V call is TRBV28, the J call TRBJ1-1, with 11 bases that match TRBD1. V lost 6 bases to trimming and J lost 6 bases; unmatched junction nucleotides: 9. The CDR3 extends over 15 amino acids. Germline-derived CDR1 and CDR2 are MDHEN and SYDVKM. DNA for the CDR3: TGTGCCAGCAGCCTGGGGGGACAGGGGGAGGCTGAAGCTTTCTTT. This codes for CASSLGGQGEAEAFF.